Below, 26 T cell receptor beta chains from the same sample are listed, as sequenced in a study of blood T cells in healthy people across ages. Primed by a sample-barcoded 5' primer and a J-beta primer mix, a second PCR proceeded for about 6 to 11 cycles. TCRdb re-derived calls from the 5' RACE reads in MiXCR, one entry per CDR3 protein. The repertoire holds about 680,000 distinct CDR3 sequences, with 45% to 50% as singletons. The sample consisted of blood. The receptors derive from an older woman in good health.

This clonotype has a handful of counts. The genes are TRBV6-2 or TRBV6-3 and TRBJ1-2; no clear D. This CDR3 has 12 amino acids. Trimming removed 2 bases from V and 7 bases from J, with 8 bases in between. Germline V gives CDR1 MNHEY, CDR2 SVGEGT. CDR3 sequence reads: CASSYKGAGYTF. The CDR3 region has the DNA TGTGCCAGCAGTTACAAAGGAGCTGGCTACACCTTC.

This clonotype has only a few counts. V and J are TRBV7-2 and TRBJ2-7; D gene unclear. The germline gives CDR1 SGHTA, CDR2 FQGNSA. The CDR3 has 12 amino acids. The V gene lost 6 bases and the J gene lost 6 bases, with 12 bases spanning the gap. CDR3 residues: CASSFPNLEQYF. The CDR3 nucleotides are TGTGCCAGCAGTTTCCCTAACCTCGAGCAGTACTTC.

The chain uses TRBV12-3 or TRBV12-4 and TRBJ2-1, with D tentatively TRBD1 (6 bases). This CDR3 has 14 amino acids. Trimming cost V 7 bases and J 0 bases, with 10 bases left between them. The CDR3, as DNA: TGTGCCAGCACCAGGGGCGTCTCCTACAATGAGCAGTTCTTC. Translated: CASTRGVSYNEQFF.

The chain links TRBV2 to TRBJ2-3, with a possible D match to TRBD2 (6 bases). The V gene's germline CDR1 is SNHLY and CDR2 FYNNEI. V was shortened by 6 bases and J by 4 bases, with 14 bases between the two germline ends. The CDR3 length is 14 residues. The CDR3 spells CASRGGISPDTQYF. The CDR3 DNA reads TGTGCCAGCAGGGGCGGGATAAGCCCAGATACGCAGTATTTT.

This chain links TRBV20-1 with TRBJ1-2; D may be TRBD1 (5 bases). The CDR3 length is 14 residues. V was trimmed by 8 bases and J by 11 bases, leaving 27 bases between them. CDR1 is DFQATT and CDR2 is SNEGSKA in the germline V gene (reference sequence). CDR3 in DNA: TGCAGTCCACACGAGGGGATAGAGGGGTTTGGGTACACCTTC. Translating gives CSPHEGIEGFGYTF.

V usage is TRBV20-1 and J usage is TRBJ2-1, with 10 bases identical to TRBD2. The V gene's germline CDR1 is DFQATT and CDR2 SNEGSKA (reference sequence). There are 15 residues in the CDR3. V gave up 1 base and J gave up 10 bases; unmatched junction bases: 10. The DNA for the CDR3 is TGCAGTGCTAGAGCCGGGACTAGCGCCCCAGGCGAGCAGTTCTTC. It is translated as CSARAGTSAPGEQFF.

This sequence joins TRBV20-1 and TRBJ2-1; TRBD1 matches 9 bases. The CDR3 sequence is 16 residues long. Germline CDR1 reads DFQATT; CDR2 reads SNEGSKA (reference sequence). V lost 5 bases and J lost 1; bases outside the gene matches: 9. The CDR3 spells CSARDRVAVSYNEQFF. The CDR3 DNA reads as TGCAGTGCTCGGGACAGGGTGGCAGTTTCCTACAATGAGCAGTTCTTC.

This clonotype was observed a single time. This may come from a read error, since a much larger clone is one base off. It is likely a read error, because the conserved phenylalanine at the end of the CDR3 is missing. The chain joins TRBV6-5 to TRBJ2-5; D remains unclear. The J call is uncertain, as TRBJ2-7 better fits the DNA end. Germline V gene sequence: CDR1 MNHEY, CDR2 SVGAGI. CDR3 length: 13 amino acids. The CDR3 is CASSYSPPYEQYL. CDR3 nucleotide sequence: TGTGCCAGCAGTTACTCGCCGCCCTACGAGCAGTACCTC.

This clonotype was observed at least ten times. The rearrangement joins TRBV20-1 to TRBJ2-2; 10 bases map to TRBD2. The CDR3 sequence is 15 residues long. Germline loops: CDR1 DFQATT, CDR2 SNEGSKA (reference sequence). The V gene end was trimmed by 0 bases and the J gene end by 5 bases; junction bases not matched to a gene: 3. CDR3 DNA: TGCAGTGCTAGAGATGCGACTAGCGGGACCGGGGAGCTGTTTTTT. Translated: CSARDATSGTGELFF.

Only a few counts were recorded for this clonotype. The chain joins TRBV20-1 to TRBJ2-1, with TRBD2 matching over 12 bases. Germline loops: CDR1 DFQATT, CDR2 SNEGSKA (reference sequence). V lost 4 bases and J lost 8; bases outside the gene matches: 3. CDR3 size: 13 residues. CDR3 DNA: TGCAGTGCTACTAGCGGGAGGGAGGATGAGCAGTTCTTC. This codes for CSATSGREDEQFF.

The CDR3: CASSPSGPDSYEQYF. For the CDR3, the DNA is TGTGCCAGCAGCCCTAGCGGGCCCGACTCCTACGAGCAGTACTTC. The rearrangement joins TRBV7-2 to TRBJ2-7; 8 nucleotides match TRBD2. Germline assignment: CDR1 SGHTA and CDR2 FQGNSA. J lost 0 bases, V lost 5 bases, and 6 bases had no gene match. This CDR3 comprises 15 residues.

The chain recombines TRBV29-1 with TRBJ2-7; maybe TRBD1 (6 bases). The J call may be wrong; the DNA end is better matched by TRBJ2-5. The CDR3 runs to 14 residues. Germline-derived CDR1 and CDR2 are SQVTM and ANQGSEA. The CDR3 loop is CSVETGLNVGTQYF. Written as DNA, the CDR3 is TGCAGCGTTGAAACAGGGCTCAATGTCGGGACCCAGTACTTC.

The rearrangement links TRBV18 to TRBJ2-1, with D perhaps matching TRBD2 (5 bases). CDR3 size: 15 residues. V was shortened by 4 bases and J by 5 bases, with 15 bases between the two germline ends. CDR1 and CDR2 from the germline V gene are KGHSH and LQKENI. CDR3 in DNA: TGTGCCAGCTCACTGCCTAATAGCGTTCACAATGAGCAGTTCTTC. The encoded protein is CASSLPNSVHNEQFF.

The V and J genes are TRBV20-1 and TRBJ2-7; perhaps TRBD2 as D (6 bases). The germline gives CDR1 DFQATT, CDR2 SNEGSKA (reference sequence). Trimming stripped 6 bases from V and 2 bases from J, with 17 bases between. The CDR3 is 14 residues long. This CDR3 reads CSAPTSLTTYEQYF. Written as DNA, the CDR3 is TGCAGTGCCCCCACTAGCCTGACTACCTACGAGCAGTACTTC.

The chain uses TRBV7-3 and TRBJ2-5, with D perhaps TRBD2 (5 bases). CDR3 length equals 14 residues. Germline CDR1 and CDR2: SGHTA and FQGTGA. Trimming cost V 1 base and J 3 bases, with 9 bases left between them. DNA for the CDR3: TGTGCCAGCAGCTTAAGCGGGCCCGAAGAGACCCAGTACTTC. Residues: CASSLSGPEETQYF.

This clonotype showed up many times. This chain uses TRBV29-1 with TRBJ2-7; TRBD1 is a possible D gene (5 bases). Per germline, CDR1 SQVTM and CDR2 ANQGSEA. CDR3 size: 15 residues. V lost 7 bases and J lost 5, with 24 bases in between. The CDR3 region is CSALESAGKSHEQYF. CDR3 nucleotides: TGCAGCGCTCTAGAATCGGCAGGGAAAAGCCACGAGCAGTACTTC.

This sequence joins TRBV5-1 and TRBJ2-7; perhaps TRBD1 as D (5 bases). The V and J ends lost 4 bases and 2 bases respectively, with 10 bases between them. CDR1 and CDR2 (germline): SGHRS, YFSETQ. CDR3 length: 13 residues. CDR3 bases: TGCGCCAGCAGCCCAAAGGACACCTACGAGCAGTACTTC. Translating gives CASSPKDTYEQYF. Using reference TRBV5-1 and TRBJ2-7 for the parts outside the CDR3, the full variable domain is KAGVTQTPRYLIKTRGQQVTLSCSPISGHRSVSWYQQTPGQGLQFLFEYFSETQRNKGNFPGRFSGRQFSNSRSEMNVSTLELGDSALYLCASSPKDTYEQYFGPGTRLTVT.

J is TRBJ2-5 and V is TRBV15; possibly TRBD1 for D (5 bases). Trimming pared 5 bases from V and 6 bases from J, leaving 13 bases between. Looked up from germline, CDR1 is LNHNV and CDR2 is YYDKDF (reference sequence). The CDR3 sequence is 13 residues long. As DNA, the CDR3 is TGTGCCACCAGCTCAGGGCCGACGAAGACCCAGTACTTC. The encoded protein is CATSSGPTKTQYF.

V usage is TRBV20-1 and J usage is TRBJ2-1, with D maybe TRBD2 (6 bases). Germline CDR1 and CDR2: DFQATT and SNEGSKA (reference sequence). This CDR3 is built from 13 residues. The germline V and J ends were trimmed by 6 bases and 1 base, with 10 bases remaining between them. The CDR3, as DNA: TGCAGTGCCCGCGCGGGGTCCTACAATGAGCAGTTCTTC. Translated, it gives CSARAGSYNEQFF.

A few counts support this clonotype. V usage is TRBV7-2 and J usage is TRBJ2-7; 8 bases line up with TRBD1. The germline CDR1 and CDR2 sequences are SGHTA and FQGNSA. This CDR3 is built from 15 residues. V gave up 10 bases and J gave up 3 bases; unmatched junction bases: 14. CDR3 DNA: TGTGCCACTTCCCCAGGGGGCGCCGTCCTCTACGAGCAGTACTTC. Translating it yields CATSPGGAVLYEQYF.

DNA for the CDR3: TGTGCCAGCAGTATACGGGACAGGGGGCGGCCAAACTCCTACGAGCAGTACTTC. Its translation is CASSIRDRGRPNSYEQYF. The rearrangement links TRBV28 to TRBJ2-7; TRBD1 agrees at 12 bases. V shed 5 bases and J 0 bases; nucleotides not matched to a gene: 11. CDR1 is MDHEN and CDR2 is SYDVKM in the germline V gene. CDR3 length: 18 residues.

The chain is built from TRBV6-2 or TRBV6-3 and TRBJ2-2; 9 bases agree with TRBD1. This CDR3 has 12 amino acids. J lost 15 bases, V lost 7 bases, and 9 bases had no gene match. The germline V gene encodes CDR1 MNHEY and CDR2 SVGEGT. The CDR3 region is CASTSRTGALFF. In nucleotides, the CDR3 is TGTGCCAGCACCTCCCGGACAGGGGCTTTGTTTTTT.

This sequence joins TRBV29-1 and TRBJ2-5, with 11 bases that match TRBD2. The CDR3 length is 16 residues. With 1 base clipped from V and 4 bases from J, the junction kept 8 bases outside the gene matches. CDR1 is SQVTM, CDR2 ANQGSEA, per germline. The CDR3 protein is CSVEGVAGGPAETQYF. CDR3 DNA sequence: TGCAGCGTTGAAGGAGTAGCGGGAGGGCCTGCAGAGACCCAGTACTTC.

This clonotype was found a few times. This chain uses TRBV29-1 with TRBJ2-5, with 11 positions matching TRBD2. The ends lost 2 bases at V and 5 bases at J; junction bases unmatched: 7. Germline V gives CDR1 SQVTM, CDR2 ANQGSEA. This CDR3 comprises 15 residues. The CDR3 loop is CSVEPLAGVRETQYF. The CDR3 DNA follows: TGCAGCGTTGAACCACTAGCGGGAGTTAGGGAGACCCAGTACTTC.

The chain links TRBV25-1 to TRBJ2-6; D gene unclear. Germline V lookup: CDR1 MGHDK, CDR2 SYGVNS. The V gene lost 8 bases and the J gene lost 4 bases, with 9 bases spanning the gap. The CDR3 runs to 13 residues. CDR3 bases: TGTGCCAGCCATCCTACGGGGGCCAACGTCCTGACTTTC. This sequence encodes CASHPTGANVLTF.

This clonotype was seen a few times. The V call is TRBV20-1, the J call TRBJ1-6; maybe TRBD1 (5 bases). The CDR3 spans 14 residues. CDR1 is DFQATT and CDR2 is SNEGSKA in the germline V gene (reference sequence). Trimming took off 2 bases at V and 8 bases at J, with 13 bases between the two ends. CDR3 DNA sequence: TGCAGTGCTAGACGGGACGCCGGCGATTCACCCCTCCACTTT. Its protein is CSARRDAGDSPLHF.